What follows are 5 T cell receptor beta chains derived from one specimen sequenced in a study of T cell repertoires in cytomegalovirus infection. TCRdb itself ran the reads through MiXCR, one entry per CDR3 protein. The sample carries 300,000 to 400,000 distinct CDR3 sequences, about 25% recorded once. What these receptors recognize is not known. The sequencing used cultured PBMCs, collected from culture after CMV antigen stimulation. The receptor set was obtained from a human donor in good health (CMV status not recorded). Some clones in this sample may be carry-over from other donors' samples.

This clonotype was observed at least ten times. CDR3 bases: TGTGCCAGCAGCACCTATAGCGGGAGGGCCTACAATGAGCAGTTCTTC. As protein: CASSTYSGRAYNEQFF. This chain links TRBV11-2 with TRBJ2-1, with TRBD2 matching 11 bases. V gave up 5 bases and J gave up 2 bases; unmatched junction bases: 5. The CDR3 covers 16 residues. Germline lookup yields CDR1 SGHAT and CDR2 FQNNGV.

This clonotype has just a few counts. This chain connects TRBV12-5 to TRBJ2-7, with TRBD1 identical over 9 bases. The V gene end was trimmed by 5 bases and the J gene end by 12 bases; junction bases not matched to a gene: 14. The germline CDR1 and CDR2 sequences are LGHNT and FRNRAP. This CDR3 contains 14 residues. CDR3 sequence reads: CASGAWDREVFRYV. The CDR3 DNA follows: TGTGCTAGTGGTGCCTGGGACAGGGAAGTTTTCCGGTACGTC.

In DNA, the CDR3 is TGTGCCAGCAGTGACGGGACAGGGCTGCGGGAGCAGTACTTC. Protein: CASSDGTGLREQYF. The gene calls are TRBV6-6 and TRBJ2-7; TRBD1 matches at 9 bases. V was pared by 5 bases and J by 7 bases, with 9 bases of the junction left unmatched. The CDR3 totals 14 residues. The germline V gene has CDR1 MNHNY and CDR2 SVGAGI (reference sequence).

The gene calls are TRBV4-1 and TRBJ1-5, with a weak D call TRBD1 (5 bases). This CDR3 contains 16 residues. Trimming shortened V by 1 base and J by 0 bases, and 10 bases separated the two germline ends. Germline CDR1 is MGHRA and CDR2 is YSYEKL. CDR3 bases: TGCGCCAGCAGCCAAGGGGGGGGGAGTAGCAATCAGCCCCAGCATTTT. Protein sequence: CASSQGGGSSNQPQHF.

This clonotype showed up just a few times. The V and J genes are TRBV20-1 and TRBJ2-1; D is unclear. V was pared by 1 base and J by 10 bases, with 11 bases between. This CDR3 is 12 amino acids long. CDR1 is DFQATT, CDR2 SNEGSKA, per germline (reference sequence). The DNA of the CDR3 is TGCAGTGCTAGAGCATCAGGTTGGGAGCAGTTCTTC. Translated, it gives CSARASGWEQFF.